The next 9 T cell receptor beta chains were all read from a single sample in a study of TIL therapy for anti-PD-1-resistant metastatic lung cancer. The libraries were made with immunoSEQ v3. Some clones are missing from TCRdb's copy, which holds only in-frame ones; the method was immunoSEQ multiplex PCR. The sample holds 50,000 to 60,000 clones; about 81% are singletons and the top ten take roughly 3%. Described time point: pre-treatment sample, taken before nivolumab and TIL therapy. Specimen: blood, collected at baseline. Every receptor here comes from a person between 25 and 80 years old with non-small cell lung cancer.

The CDR3 DNA sequence: TGTGCCAGCAGTTACAAGGGGACAGGGGACACTGAAGCTTTCTTT. This codes for CASSYKGTGDTEAFF. The chain is built from TRBV6-5 and TRBJ1-1; TRBD1 agrees at 10 bases. The germline gives CDR1 MNHEY, CDR2 SVGAGI. The CDR3 totals 15 residues. V lost 2 bases, J lost 3 bases, and 3 bases stayed unmatched.

The chain combines TRBV7-8 with TRBJ1-3; no clear D. Trimming took 1 base from V and 4 from J, leaving 8 bases between them. The CDR3 runs 14 residues. The germline CDR1 and CDR2 sequences are SGHVS and FQNEAQ. CDR3 DNA: TGTGCCAGCAGCTTAGTAGGGCAGGGAAACACCATATATTTT. This codes for CASSLVGQGNTIYF.

CDR3 nucleotides: TGTGCCAGCAGTTTACTCCCGAACACTGAAGCTTTCTTT. This sequence encodes CASSLLPNTEAFF. The chain links TRBV6-5 to TRBJ1-1; D is unclear. This CDR3 has 13 amino acids. Trimming pared 4 bases from V and 1 base from J, leaving 7 bases between. CDR1 and CDR2 (germline): MNHEY, SVGAGI.

The genes are TRBV27 and TRBJ2-3, with D tentatively TRBD2 (6 bases). Per germline, CDR1 MNHEY and CDR2 SMNVEV (reference sequence). The V end was cut by 5 bases, the J end by 4 bases, with 22 bases between. This CDR3 is 17 amino acids long. CDR3: CASSRTPPRGWADTQYF. For the CDR3, the DNA is TGTGCCAGCAGTCGAACCCCCCCCCGGGGGTGGGCAGATACGCAGTATTTT.

V gene TRBV24-1 combines with J gene TRBJ2-3; perhaps TRBD2 as D (5 bases). V dropped 0 bases and J dropped 6 bases, with 12 bases sitting between them. This CDR3 comprises 15 residues. Looked up from germline, CDR1 is KGHDR and CDR2 is SFDVKD. CDR3 region: CATSDLIGGDDTQYF. The CDR3 bases are TGTGCCACCAGTGATTTGATTGGAGGCGATGATACGCAGTATTTT.

CDR3 coding DNA: TGTGCCAGCAGCTTCGCGGGAAACACCATATATTTT. This gives the protein CASSFAGNTIYF. V gene TRBV11-2 combines with J gene TRBJ1-3; D is unclear. V lost 3 bases and J 4 bases, leaving 4 bases between the germline ends. Germline CDR1 reads SGHAT; CDR2 reads FQNNGV. The CDR3 has 12 amino acids.

The rearrangement uses TRBV7-2 and TRBJ2-5; 11 nucleotides match TRBD2. V lost 1 base and J lost 3; bases outside the gene matches: 4. This CDR3 is 16 amino acids long. CDR1 is SGHTA, CDR2 FQGNSA, per germline. The CDR3 spells CASSLVLAGGEETQYF. The CDR3 region has the DNA TGTGCCAGCAGCTTAGTCCTAGCGGGAGGCGAAGAGACCCAGTACTTC.

This chain connects TRBV14 to TRBJ1-6; D call uncertain. Germline V lookup: CDR1 SGHDN, CDR2 FVKESK. V lost 6 bases to trimming and J lost 10 bases, with 13 bases between them. The CDR3 runs to 13 residues. The CDR3 nucleotides read TGTGCCAGCAGGCAAATGGGGAGCTCACCCCTCCACTTT. Its translation is CASRQMGSSPLHF.

V is TRBV28 and J is TRBJ1-4; D remains ambiguous. Trimming stripped 5 bases from V and 8 bases from J, with 15 bases between. The germline V gene encodes CDR1 MDHEN and CDR2 SYDVKM. The CDR3 sequence is 14 residues long. CDR3 bases: TGTGCCAGCAGTCCGGGTGAGGGTTGGGAAAAACTGTTTTTT. Amino acids: CASSPGEGWEKLFF.